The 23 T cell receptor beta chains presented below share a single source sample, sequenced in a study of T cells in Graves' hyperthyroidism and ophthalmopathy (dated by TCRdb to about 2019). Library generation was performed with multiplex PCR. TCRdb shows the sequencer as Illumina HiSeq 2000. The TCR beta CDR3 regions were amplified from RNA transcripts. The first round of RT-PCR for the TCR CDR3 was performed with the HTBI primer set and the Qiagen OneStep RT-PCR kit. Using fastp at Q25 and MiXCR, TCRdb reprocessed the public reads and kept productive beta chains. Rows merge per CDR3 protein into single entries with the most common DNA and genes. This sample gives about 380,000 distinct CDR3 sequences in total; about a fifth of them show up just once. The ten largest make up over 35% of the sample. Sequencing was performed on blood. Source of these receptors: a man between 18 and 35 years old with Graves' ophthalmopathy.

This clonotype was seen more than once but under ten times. CDR3 loop: CASSFAAGGAPTDTQYF. The CDR3 DNA sequence: TGTGCCAGCAGCTTTGCGGCAGGGGGGGCCCCAACAGATACGCAGTATTTT. The rearrangement links TRBV11-2 to TRBJ2-3, with D perhaps assigned TRBD1 or TRBD2 (7 bases each). Trimming removed 3 bases from V and 3 bases from J, with 19 bases in between. Germline V gene data show CDR1 as SGHAT and CDR2 as FQNNGV. The CDR3 contains 17 residues. Supplemented by reference TRBV11-2 and TRBJ2-3, the full variable domain reads EAGVAQSPRYKIIEKRQSVAFWCNPISGHATLYWYQQILGQGPKLLIQFQNNGVVDDSQLPKDRFSAERLKGVDSTLKIQPAKLEDSAVYLCASSFAAGGAPTDTQYFGPGTRLTVL.

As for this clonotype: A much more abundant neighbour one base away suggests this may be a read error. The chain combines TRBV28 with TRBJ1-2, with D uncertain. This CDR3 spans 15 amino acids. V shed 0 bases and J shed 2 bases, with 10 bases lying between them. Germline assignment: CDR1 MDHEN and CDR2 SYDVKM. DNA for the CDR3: TGTGCCAGCAGTTTATGGGGTGAGCTCAACTATGGCTACACCTTC. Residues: CASSLWGELNYGYTF.

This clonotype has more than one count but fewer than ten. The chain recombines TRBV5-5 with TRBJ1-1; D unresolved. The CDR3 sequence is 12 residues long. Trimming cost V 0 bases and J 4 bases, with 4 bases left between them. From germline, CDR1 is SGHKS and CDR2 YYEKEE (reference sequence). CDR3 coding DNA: TGTGCCAGCAGCTTGGTCTTCACTGAAGCTTTCTTT. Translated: CASSLVFTEAFF.

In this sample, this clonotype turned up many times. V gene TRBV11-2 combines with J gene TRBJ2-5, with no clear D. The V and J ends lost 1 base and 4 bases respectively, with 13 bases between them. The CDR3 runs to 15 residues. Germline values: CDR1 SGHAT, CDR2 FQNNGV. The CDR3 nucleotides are TGTGCCAGCAGCTTAGGGCCAAACCGGAGAGAGACCCAGTACTTC. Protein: CASSLGPNRRETQYF.

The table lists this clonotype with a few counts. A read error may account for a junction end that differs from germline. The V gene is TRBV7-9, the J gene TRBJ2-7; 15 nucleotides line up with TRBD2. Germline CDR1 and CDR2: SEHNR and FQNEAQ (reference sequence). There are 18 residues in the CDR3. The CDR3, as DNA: TGTGCCGGCAGCTTAGGCGGGACTAGCGGGGGGACATCCTACGAGCAGTACTTC. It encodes CAGSLGGTSGGTSYEQYF.

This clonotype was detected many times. This chain's CDR3 is CASIGQGYEQYF. The CDR3 DNA reads TGTGCCAGCATTGGACAGGGGTACGAGCAGTACTTC. J is TRBJ2-7 and V is TRBV2; 9 nucleotides match TRBD1. In germline, CDR1 is SNHLY, CDR2 FYNNEI. V lost 7 bases and J lost 4; bases outside the gene matches: 2. The CDR3 is 12 residues long.

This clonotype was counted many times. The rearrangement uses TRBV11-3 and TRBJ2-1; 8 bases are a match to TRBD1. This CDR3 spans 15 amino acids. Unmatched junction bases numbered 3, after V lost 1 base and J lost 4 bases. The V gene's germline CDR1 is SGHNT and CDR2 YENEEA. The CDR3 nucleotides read TGTGCCAGCAGCTTAGCGGGACAGGTATACAATGAGCAGTTCTTC. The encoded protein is CASSLAGQVYNEQFF.

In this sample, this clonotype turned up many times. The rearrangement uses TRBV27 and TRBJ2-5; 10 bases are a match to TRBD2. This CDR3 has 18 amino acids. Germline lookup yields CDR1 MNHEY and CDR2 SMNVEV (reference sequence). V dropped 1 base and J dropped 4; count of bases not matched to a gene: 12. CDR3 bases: TGTGCCAGCAGTTTATTAGGAGCGGGGGGGCCTTTGGGAGAGACCCAGTACTTC. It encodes CASSLLGAGGPLGETQYF.

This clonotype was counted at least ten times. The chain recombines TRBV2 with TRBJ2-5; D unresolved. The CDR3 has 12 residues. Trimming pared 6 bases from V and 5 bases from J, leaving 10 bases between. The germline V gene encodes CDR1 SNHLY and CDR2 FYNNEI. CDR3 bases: TGTGCCAGCAGCCCACACCGGGAGACCCAGTACTTC. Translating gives CASSPHRETQYF.

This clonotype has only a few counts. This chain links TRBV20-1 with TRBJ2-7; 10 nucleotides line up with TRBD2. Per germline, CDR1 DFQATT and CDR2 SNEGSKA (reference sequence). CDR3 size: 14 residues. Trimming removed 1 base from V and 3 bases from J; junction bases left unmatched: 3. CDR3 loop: CSARVGTSVYEQYF. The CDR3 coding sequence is TGCAGTGCTAGAGTAGGGACTAGCGTCTACGAGCAGTACTTC.

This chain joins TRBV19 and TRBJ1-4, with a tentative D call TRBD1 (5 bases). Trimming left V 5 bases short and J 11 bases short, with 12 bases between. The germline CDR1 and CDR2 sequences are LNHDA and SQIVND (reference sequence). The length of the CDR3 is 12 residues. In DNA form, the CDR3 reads TGTGCCAGTAGTGGGGGTCTCGGGAAACTGTTTTTT. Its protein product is CASSGGLGKLFF.

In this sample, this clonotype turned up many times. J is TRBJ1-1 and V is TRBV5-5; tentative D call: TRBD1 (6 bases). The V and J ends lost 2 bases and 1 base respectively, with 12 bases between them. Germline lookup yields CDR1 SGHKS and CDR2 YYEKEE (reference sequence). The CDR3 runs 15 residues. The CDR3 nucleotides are TGTGCCAGCAGCTTAGGGGGGGCCGGGAACACTGAAGCTTTCTTT. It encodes CASSLGGAGNTEAFF.

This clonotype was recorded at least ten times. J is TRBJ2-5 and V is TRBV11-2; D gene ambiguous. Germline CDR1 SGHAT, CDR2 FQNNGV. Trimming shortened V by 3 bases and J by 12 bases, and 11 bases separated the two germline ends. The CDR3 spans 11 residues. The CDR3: CASSLFDREYF. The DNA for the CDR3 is TGTGCCAGCAGCTTGTTCGACCGGGAGTACTTC.

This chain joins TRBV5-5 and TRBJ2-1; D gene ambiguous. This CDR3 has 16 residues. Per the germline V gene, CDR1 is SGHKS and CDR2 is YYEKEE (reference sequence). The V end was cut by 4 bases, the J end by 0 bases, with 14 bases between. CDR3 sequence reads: CASSEQGFSSYNEQFF. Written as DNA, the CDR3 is TGTGCCAGCAGCGAGCAAGGGTTTAGCTCCTACAATGAGCAGTTCTTC.

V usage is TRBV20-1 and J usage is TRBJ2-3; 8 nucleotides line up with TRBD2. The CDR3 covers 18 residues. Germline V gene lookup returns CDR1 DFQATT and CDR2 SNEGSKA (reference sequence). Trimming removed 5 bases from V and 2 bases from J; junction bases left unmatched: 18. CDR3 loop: CSAAGYSSRAGDTDTQYF. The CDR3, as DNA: TGCAGTGCTGCCGGGTACTCCTCAAGAGCGGGGGACACAGATACGCAGTATTTT.

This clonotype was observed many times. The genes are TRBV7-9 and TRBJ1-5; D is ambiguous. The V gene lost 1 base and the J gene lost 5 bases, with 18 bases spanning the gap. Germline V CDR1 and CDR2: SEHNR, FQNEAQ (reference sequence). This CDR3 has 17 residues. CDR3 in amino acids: CASSLDFPRGVDQPQHF. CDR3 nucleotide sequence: TGTGCCAGCAGCTTAGATTTCCCCCGCGGGGTAGATCAGCCCCAGCATTTT.

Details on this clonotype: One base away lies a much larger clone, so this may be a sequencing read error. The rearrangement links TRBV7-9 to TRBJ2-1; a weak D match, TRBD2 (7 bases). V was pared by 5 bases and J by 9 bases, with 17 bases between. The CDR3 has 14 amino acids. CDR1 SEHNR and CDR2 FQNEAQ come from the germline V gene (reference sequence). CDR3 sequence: CASSPRGGRGEQFF. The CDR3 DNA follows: TGTGCCAGCAGCCCTAGGGGGGGGCGGGGTGAGCAGTTCTTC.

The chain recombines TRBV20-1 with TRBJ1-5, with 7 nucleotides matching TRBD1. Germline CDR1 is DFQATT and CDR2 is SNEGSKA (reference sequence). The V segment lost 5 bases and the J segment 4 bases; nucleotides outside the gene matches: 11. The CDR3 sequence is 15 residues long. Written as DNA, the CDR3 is TGCAGTGCTCTGAGGGGGACAGACTTTAATCAGCCCCAGCATTTT. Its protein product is CSALRGTDFNQPQHF.

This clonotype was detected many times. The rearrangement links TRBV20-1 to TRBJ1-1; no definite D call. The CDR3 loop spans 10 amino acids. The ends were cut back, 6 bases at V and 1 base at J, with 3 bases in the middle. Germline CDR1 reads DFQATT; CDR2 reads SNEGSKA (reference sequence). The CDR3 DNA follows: TGCAGTGCGTGGAACACTGAAGCTTTCTTT. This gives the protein CSAWNTEAFF.

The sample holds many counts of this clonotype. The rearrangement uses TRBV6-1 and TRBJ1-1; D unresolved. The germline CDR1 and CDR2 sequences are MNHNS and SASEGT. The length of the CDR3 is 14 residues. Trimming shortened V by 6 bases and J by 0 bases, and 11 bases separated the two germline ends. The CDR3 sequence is CASRLGSLNTEAFF. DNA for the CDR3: TGTGCCAGCAGGCTGGGGTCGTTGAACACTGAAGCTTTCTTT.

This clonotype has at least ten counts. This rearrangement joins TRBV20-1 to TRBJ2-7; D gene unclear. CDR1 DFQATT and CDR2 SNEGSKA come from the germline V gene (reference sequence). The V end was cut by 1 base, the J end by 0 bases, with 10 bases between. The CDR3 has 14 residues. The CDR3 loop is CSARVWQSSYEQYF. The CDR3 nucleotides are TGCAGTGCTAGAGTGTGGCAGAGCTCCTACGAGCAGTACTTC.

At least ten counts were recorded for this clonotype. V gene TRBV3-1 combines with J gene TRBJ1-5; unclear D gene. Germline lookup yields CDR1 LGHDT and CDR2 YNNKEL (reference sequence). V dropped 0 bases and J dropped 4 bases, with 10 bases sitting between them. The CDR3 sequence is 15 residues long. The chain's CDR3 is CASSQEHSGNQPQHF. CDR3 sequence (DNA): TGTGCCAGCAGCCAAGAACATTCCGGGAATCAGCCCCAGCATTTT.

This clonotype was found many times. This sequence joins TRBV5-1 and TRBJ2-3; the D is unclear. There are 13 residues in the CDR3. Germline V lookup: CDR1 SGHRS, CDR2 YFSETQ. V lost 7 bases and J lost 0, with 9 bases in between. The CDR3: CASHAPSTDTQYF. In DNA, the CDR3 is TGCGCCAGCCATGCCCCTAGCACAGATACGCAGTATTTT.